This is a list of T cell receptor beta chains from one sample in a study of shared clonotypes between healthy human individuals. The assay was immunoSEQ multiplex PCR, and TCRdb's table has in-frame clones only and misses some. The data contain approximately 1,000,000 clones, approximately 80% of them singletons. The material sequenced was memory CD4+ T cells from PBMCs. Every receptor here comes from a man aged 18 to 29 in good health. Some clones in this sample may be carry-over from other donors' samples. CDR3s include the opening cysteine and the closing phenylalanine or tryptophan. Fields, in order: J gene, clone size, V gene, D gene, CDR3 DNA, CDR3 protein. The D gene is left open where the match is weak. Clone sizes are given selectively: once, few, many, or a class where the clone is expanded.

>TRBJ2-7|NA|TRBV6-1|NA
TGTGCCAGCAGTGAAGTCCCAATCGAGCAGTACTTC
CASSEVPIEQYF
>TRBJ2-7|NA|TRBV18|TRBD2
TGTGCCAGCTCCCGCCCGACTAGCATTTACCACGAGCAGTACTTC
CASSRPTSIYHEQYF
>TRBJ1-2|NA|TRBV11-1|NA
TGTGCCAGCAGCCAACAAGCAAACTATGGCTACACCTTC
CASSQQANYGYTF
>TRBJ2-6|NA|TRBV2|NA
TGTGCCAGCAGGGACGGACTCTCTGGGGCCAACGTCCTGACTTTC
CASRDGLSGANVLTF
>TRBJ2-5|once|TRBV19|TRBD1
TGTGCCAGTAGTAGGTCGGGACAGGGTGTCCTCCAAGAGACCCAGTACTTC
CASSRSGQGVLQETQYF
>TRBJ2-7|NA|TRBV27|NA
TGTGCCAGCAGTTTAGAGGGCGCCTACGAGCAGTACTTC
CASSLEGAYEQYF
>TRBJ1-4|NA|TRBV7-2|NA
TGTGCCAGCAGCCCTGGCAGGGAAAGTGAAAAACTGTTTTTT
CASSPGRESEKLFF
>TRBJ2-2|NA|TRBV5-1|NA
TGCGCCAGCAGCCCCCGGCGGATGGACACCGGGGAGCTGTTTTTT
CASSPRRMDTGELFF
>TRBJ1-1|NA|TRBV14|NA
TGTGCCAGCAGCCAAGAGGGGGCCTACACTGAAGCTTTCTTT
CASSQEGAYTEAFF
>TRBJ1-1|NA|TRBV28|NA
TGTGCCAGCAGCCCGCCAGGTCCGGGAGGCACTGAAGCTTTCTTT
CASSPPGPGGTEAFF
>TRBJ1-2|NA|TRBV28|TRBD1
TGTGCCAGCAGTTTAGGGACAGGGGTCTATGGCTACACCTTC
CASSLGTGVYGYTF
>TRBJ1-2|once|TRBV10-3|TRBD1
TGTGCCATCAGCACCGGGACAGGCCCCTATGGCTACACCTTC
CAISTGTGPYGYTF
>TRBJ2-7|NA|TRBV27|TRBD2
TGTGCCAGCAGTTTTGGGACTAGCGGCCTAAGCTCCTACGAGCAGTACTTC
CASSFGTSGLSSYEQYF
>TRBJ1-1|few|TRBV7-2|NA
TGTGCCAGCAGCTTAGTAGGGCTGAACACTGAAGCTTTCTTT
CASSLVGLNTEAFF
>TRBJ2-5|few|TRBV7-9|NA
TGTGCCAGCAGCTTCCGCCAAGACCGGAACCAAGAGACCCAGTACTTC
CASSFRQDRNQETQYF
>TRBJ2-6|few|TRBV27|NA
TGTGCCAGCAGTTTAAGGTTTTCGGTATCTGGGGCCAACGTCCTGACTTTC
CASSLRFSVSGANVLTF
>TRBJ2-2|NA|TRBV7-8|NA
TGTGCCAGCAGCTTACAAGGAAGATCGAACACCGGGGAGCTGTTTTTT
CASSLQGRSNTGELFF
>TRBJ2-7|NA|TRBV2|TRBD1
TGTGCCAGCAGCAGGGGGACAGGGCCCTACGAGCAGTACTTC
CASSRGTGPYEQYF
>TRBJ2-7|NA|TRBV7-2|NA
TGTGCCAGCAGCTCTAGTTGGGGGAAATTCTACGAGCAGTACTTC
CASSSSWGKFYEQYF
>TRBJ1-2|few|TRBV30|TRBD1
TGTGCCTGGAGCTCGATCCGGGACAGGACCTATGGCTACACCTTC
CAWSSIRDRTYGYTF
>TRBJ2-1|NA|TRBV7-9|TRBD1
TGTGCCAGCAGCCCGGGGACAGGGGCGTACAATGAGCAGTTCTTC
CASSPGTGAYNEQFF
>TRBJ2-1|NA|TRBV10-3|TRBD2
TGTGCCATTAGCGGGTACACCTCCTACAATGAGCAGTTCTTC
CAISGYTSYNEQFF
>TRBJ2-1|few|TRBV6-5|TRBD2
TGTGCCAGCAGTCTAGCGGGGAGCTCCTACAATGAGCAGTTCTTC
CASSLAGSSYNEQFF
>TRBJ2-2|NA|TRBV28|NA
TGTGCCAGCAGCCTTTGGGGTGGGAGGAACACCGGGGAGCTGTTTTTT
CASSLWGGRNTGELFF
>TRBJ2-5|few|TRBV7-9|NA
TGTGCCAGCAGCTTAACCGGCCCAGAGACCCAGTACTTC
CASSLTGPETQYF
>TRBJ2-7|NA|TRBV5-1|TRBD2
TGCGCCAGCAGCTCAAACCCAGGACTAGCGGGATCAGGGGAGCAGTACTTC
CASSSNPGLAGSGEQYF
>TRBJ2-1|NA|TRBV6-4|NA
TGTGCCAGCAGTCCAGCGGCGGCGTCTCCCTACAATGAGCAGTTCTTC
CASSPAAASPYNEQFF
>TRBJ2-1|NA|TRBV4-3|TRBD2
TGCGCCAGCAGCCTCCTGGGGGGGGTTGAGCAGTTCTTC
CASSLLGGVEQFF